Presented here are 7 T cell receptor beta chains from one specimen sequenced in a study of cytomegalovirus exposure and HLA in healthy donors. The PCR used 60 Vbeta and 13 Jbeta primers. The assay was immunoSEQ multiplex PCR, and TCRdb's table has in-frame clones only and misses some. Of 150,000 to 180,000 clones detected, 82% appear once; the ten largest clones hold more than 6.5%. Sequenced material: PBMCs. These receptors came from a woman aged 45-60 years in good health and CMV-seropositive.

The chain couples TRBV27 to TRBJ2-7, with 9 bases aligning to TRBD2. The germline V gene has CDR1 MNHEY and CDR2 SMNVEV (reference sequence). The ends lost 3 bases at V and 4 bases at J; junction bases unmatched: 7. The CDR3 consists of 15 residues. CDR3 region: CASSFRAGGPYEQYF. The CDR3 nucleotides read TGTGCCAGCAGTTTCCGAGCGGGGGGTCCTTACGAGCAGTACTTC.

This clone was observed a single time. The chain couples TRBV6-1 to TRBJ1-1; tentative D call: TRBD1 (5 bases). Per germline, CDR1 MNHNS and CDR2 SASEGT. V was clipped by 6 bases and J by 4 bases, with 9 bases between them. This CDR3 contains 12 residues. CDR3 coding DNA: TGTGCCAGCAGGGCAGGGTCCACTGAAGCTTTCTTT. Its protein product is CASRAGSTEAFF.

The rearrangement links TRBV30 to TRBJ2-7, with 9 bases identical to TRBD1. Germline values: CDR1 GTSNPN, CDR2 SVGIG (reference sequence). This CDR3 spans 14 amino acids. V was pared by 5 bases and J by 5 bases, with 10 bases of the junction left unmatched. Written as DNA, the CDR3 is TGTGCCTGGTCGCCCGGGACAGGGATCAACGAGCAGTACTTC. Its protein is CAWSPGTGINEQYF.

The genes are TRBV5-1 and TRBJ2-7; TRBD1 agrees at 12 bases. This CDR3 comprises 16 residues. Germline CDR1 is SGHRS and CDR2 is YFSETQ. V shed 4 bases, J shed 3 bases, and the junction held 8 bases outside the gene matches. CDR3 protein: CASSISGTGGLYEQYF. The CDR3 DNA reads TGCGCCAGCAGCATATCCGGGACAGGGGGCCTCTACGAGCAGTACTTC.

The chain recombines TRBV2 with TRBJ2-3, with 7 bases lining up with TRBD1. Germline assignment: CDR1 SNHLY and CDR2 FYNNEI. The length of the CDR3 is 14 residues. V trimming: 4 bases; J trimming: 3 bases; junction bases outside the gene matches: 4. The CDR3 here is CASSGQGLTDTQYF. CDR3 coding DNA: TGTGCCAGCAGTGGACAGGGTTTGACAGATACGCAGTATTTT.

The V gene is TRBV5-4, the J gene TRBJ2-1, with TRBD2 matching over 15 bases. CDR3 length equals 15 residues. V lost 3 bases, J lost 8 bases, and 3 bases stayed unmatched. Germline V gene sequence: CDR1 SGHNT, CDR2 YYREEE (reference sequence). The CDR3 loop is CASSWTSGGVDEQFF. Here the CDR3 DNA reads TGTGCCAGCAGCTGGACTAGCGGGGGGGTTGATGAGCAGTTCTTC.

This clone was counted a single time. CDR3 in DNA: TGTGCCAGCAGCTTGGTTGACCGGGACAGTCCGTTCTTC. Encoded protein: CASSLVDRDSPFF. The J gene is TRBJ2-1, the V gene TRBV5-5; 7 positions match TRBD1. CDR1 SGHKS and CDR2 YYEKEE come from the germline V gene (reference sequence). With V trimmed by 0 bases and J by 15 bases, 9 bases remained unmatched. This CDR3 contains 13 residues.